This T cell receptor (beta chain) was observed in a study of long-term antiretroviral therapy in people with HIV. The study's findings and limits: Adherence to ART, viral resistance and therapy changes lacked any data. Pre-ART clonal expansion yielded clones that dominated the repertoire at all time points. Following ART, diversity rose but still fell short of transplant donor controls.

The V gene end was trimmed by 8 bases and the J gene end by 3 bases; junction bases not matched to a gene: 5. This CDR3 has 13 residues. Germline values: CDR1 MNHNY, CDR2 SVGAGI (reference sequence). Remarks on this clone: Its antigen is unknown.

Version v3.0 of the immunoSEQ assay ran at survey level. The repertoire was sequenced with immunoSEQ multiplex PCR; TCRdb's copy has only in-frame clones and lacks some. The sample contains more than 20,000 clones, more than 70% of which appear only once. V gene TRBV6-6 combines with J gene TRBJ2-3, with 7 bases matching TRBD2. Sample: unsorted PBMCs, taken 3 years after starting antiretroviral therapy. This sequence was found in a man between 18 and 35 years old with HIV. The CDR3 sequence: CASGGAGTDTQYF. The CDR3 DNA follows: TGTGCCAGCGGTGGAGCGGGGACAGATACGCAGTATTTT.